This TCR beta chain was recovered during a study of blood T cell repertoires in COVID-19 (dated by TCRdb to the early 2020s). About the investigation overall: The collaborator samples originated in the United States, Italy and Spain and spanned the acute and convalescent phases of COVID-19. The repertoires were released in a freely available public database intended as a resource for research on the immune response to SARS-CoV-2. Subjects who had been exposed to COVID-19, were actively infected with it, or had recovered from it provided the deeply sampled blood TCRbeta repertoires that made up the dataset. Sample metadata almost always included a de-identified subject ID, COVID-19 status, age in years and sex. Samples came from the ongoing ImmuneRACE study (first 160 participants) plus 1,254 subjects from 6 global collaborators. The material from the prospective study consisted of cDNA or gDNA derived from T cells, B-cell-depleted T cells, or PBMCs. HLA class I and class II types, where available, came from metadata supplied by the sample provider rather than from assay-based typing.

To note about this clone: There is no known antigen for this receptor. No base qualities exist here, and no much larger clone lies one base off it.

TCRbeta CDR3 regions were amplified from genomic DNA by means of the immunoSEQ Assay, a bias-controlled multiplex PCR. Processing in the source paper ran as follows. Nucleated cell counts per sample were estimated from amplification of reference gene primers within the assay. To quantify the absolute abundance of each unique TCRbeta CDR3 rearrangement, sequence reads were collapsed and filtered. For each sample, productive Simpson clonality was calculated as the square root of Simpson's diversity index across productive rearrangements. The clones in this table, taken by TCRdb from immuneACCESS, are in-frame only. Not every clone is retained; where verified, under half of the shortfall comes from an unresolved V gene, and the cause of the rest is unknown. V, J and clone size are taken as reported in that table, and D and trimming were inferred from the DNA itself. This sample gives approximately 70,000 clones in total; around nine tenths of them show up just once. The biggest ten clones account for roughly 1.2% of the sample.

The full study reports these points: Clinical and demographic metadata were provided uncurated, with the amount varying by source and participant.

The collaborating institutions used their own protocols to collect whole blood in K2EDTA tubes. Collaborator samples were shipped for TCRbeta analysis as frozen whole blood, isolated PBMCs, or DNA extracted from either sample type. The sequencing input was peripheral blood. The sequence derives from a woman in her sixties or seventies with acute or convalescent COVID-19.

The DNA is as follows: TGTGCCAGCATGGGCGGAGGCAGCACAGATACGCAGTATTTT. Its product reads: CASMGGGSTDTQYF. Recombination linked TRBV5-8 to TRBJ2-3, and possibly TRBD2, on 5 matching bases. The CDR3 runs 14 amino acids, cysteine and phenylalanine included. Only the CDR3 portion is preserved as DNA: 42 bases, with reading frame beginning at the first base. Taken from the germline V gene, the CDR1 and CDR2 loops are SGHTS and YDEGEE. Trimming costs V 6 bases and J 0 bases, and their ends lie 11 bases apart.